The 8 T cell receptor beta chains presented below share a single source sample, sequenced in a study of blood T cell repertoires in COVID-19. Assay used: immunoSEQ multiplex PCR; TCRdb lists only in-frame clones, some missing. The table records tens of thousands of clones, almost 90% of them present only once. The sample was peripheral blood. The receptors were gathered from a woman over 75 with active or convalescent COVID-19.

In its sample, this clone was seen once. CDR3: CASSYSIGVENSPLHF. CDR3 sequence (DNA): TGTGCCAGCAGTTACTCGATCGGGGTGGAAAATTCACCCCTCCACTTT. This rearrangement joins TRBV6-2 or TRBV6-3 to TRBJ1-6, with D unresolved. V shed 0 bases and J shed 7 bases, with 13 bases lying between them. This CDR3 has 16 amino acids. Germline-derived CDR1 and CDR2 are MNHEY and SVGEGT.

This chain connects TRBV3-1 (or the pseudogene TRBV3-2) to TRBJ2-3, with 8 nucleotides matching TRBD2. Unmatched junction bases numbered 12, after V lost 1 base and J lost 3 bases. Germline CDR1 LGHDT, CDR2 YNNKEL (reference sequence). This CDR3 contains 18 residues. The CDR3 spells CASSQASGSFVGTDTQYF. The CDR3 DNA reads TGTGCCAGCAGCCAAGCCAGCGGGAGCTTTGTTGGGACAGATACGCAGTATTTT.

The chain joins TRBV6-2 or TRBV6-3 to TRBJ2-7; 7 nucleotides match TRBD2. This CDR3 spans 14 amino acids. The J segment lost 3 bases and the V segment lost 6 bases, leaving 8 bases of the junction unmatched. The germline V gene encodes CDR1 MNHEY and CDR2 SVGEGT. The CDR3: CASSNSGGSYEQYF. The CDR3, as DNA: TGTGCCAGCAGCAACAGTGGCGGGAGCTACGAGCAGTACTTC.

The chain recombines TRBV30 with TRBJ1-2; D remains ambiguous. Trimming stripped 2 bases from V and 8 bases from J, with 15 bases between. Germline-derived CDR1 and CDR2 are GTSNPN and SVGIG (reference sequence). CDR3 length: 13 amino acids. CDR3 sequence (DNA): TGTGCCTGGAGTATTCTCAACAGCGGCGGCTACACCTTC. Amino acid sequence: CAWSILNSGGYTF.

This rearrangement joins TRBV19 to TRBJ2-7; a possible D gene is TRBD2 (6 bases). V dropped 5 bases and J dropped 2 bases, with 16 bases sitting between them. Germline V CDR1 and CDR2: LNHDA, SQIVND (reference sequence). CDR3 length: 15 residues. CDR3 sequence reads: CASSVELAAPYEQYF. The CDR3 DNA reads TGTGCCAGTAGTGTCGAACTAGCCGCACCCTACGAGCAGTACTTC.

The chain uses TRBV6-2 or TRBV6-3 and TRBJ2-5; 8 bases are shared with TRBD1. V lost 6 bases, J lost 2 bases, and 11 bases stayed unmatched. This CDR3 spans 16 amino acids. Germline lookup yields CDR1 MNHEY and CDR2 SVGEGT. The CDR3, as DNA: TGTGCCAGCAGCCACTTAGGGACAGGACTACAAGAGACCCAGTACTTC. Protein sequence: CASSHLGTGLQETQYF.

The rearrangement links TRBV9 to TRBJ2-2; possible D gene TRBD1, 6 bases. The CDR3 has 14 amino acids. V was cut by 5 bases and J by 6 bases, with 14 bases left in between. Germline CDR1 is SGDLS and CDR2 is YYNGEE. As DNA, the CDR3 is TGTGCCAGCAGAAGGACAGAAGGTCCCGGGGAGCTGTTTTTT. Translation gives CASRRTEGPGELFF.

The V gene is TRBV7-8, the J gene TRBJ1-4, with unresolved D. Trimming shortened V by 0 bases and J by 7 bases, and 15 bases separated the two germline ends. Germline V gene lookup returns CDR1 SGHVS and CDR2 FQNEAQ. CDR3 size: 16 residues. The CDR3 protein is CASSLAYGRGAEKLFF. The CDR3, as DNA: TGTGCCAGCAGCTTAGCGTACGGCAGAGGTGCTGAAAAACTGTTTTTT.